Described below is a single TCR beta chain sequence and its context. The assay was immunoSEQ multiplex PCR, and TCRdb's table has in-frame clones only and misses some. The table records tens of thousands of clones, over 75% of them present only once. Germline CDR1 and CDR2: SGDLS and YYNGEE. V lost 3 bases, J lost 8 bases, and 15 bases lay in between. The CDR3 length is 14 residues. This record comes from a study of T cell changes during pregnancy in multiple sclerosis. The sample in question was CD8+ T cells from peripheral blood mononuclear cells, obtained before pregnancy. The sequence derives from a female donor with multiple sclerosis, enrolled in a pregnancy study. This sequence joins TRBV9 and TRBJ2-1, with D possibly matching TRBD2 (5 bases). DNA for the CDR3: TGTGCCAGCAGCGGGGTGGGAGTCAACGATGAGCAGTTCTTC. Protein product: CASSGVGVNDEQFF.